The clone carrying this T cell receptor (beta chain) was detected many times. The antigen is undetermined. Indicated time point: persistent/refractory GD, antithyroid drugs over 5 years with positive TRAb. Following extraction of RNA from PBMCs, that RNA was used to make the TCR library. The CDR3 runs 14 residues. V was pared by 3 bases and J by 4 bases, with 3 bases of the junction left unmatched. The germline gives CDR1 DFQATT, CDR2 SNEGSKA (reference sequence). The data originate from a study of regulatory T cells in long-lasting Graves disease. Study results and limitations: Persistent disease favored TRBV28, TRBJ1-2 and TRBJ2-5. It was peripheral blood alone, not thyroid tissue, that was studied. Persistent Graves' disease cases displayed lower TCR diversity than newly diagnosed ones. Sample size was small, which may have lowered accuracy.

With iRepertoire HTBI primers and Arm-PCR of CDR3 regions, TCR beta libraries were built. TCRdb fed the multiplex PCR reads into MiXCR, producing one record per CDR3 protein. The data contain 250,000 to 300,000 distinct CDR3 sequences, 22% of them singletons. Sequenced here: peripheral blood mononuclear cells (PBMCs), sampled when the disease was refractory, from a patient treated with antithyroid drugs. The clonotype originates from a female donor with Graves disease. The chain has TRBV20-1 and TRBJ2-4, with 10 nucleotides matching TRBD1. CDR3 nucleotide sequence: TGCAGTGCTAGGCGGACAGGGGGAAAAAACATTCAGTACTTC. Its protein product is CSARRTGGKNIQYF.